The 18 T cell receptor beta chains below all came from one sample that was sequenced in a study of Graves' ophthalmopathy and Graves' hyperthyroidism. The sequenced template was RNA, covering the TCR beta CDR3 region. Second-round multiplex PCR came after a first-round RT-PCR that employed HTBI primers. TCRdb re-derived calls from the multiplex PCR reads in MiXCR, one entry per CDR3 protein. The sample carries just over 600,000 distinct CDR3 sequences, about 24% recorded once. Input material: peripheral blood. The source is a woman under 30 with stable Graves' hyperthyroidism. Some clones in this sample may be carry-over from other donors' samples.

This clonotype came up many times. The chain joins TRBV5-1 to TRBJ2-5; no clear D gene. V lost 4 bases to trimming and J lost 3 bases, with 7 bases between them. Germline loops: CDR1 SGHRS, CDR2 YFSETQ. This CDR3 has 12 amino acids. CDR3 loop: CASSTPKETQYF. CDR3 coding DNA: TGCGCCAGCAGCACCCCCAAAGAGACCCAGTACTTC.

Only a few counts were recorded for this clonotype. This chain connects TRBV12-3 or TRBV12-4 to TRBJ2-7; maybe TRBD2 (6 bases). Trimming shortened V by 7 bases and J by 6 bases, and 10 bases separated the two germline ends. This CDR3 has 11 amino acids. CDR3 DNA: TGTGCCAGCACCGTGGGAGGCGAGCAGTACTTC. Translation gives CASTVGGEQYF.

This chain connects TRBV6-1 to TRBJ1-2, with D perhaps matching TRBD1 (5 bases). The CDR3 spans 13 residues. V dropped 10 bases and J dropped 0 bases, with 12 bases sitting between them. From germline, CDR1 is MNHNS and CDR2 SASEGT. Here the CDR3 reads CATSWGANYGYTF. The DNA of the CDR3 is TGTGCCACCTCTTGGGGGGCTAACTATGGCTACACCTTC.

This clonotype was recorded at least ten times. The J gene is TRBJ1-6, the V gene TRBV7-6, with 7 bases lining up with TRBD1. The CDR3 spans 15 residues. Trimming took 5 bases from V and 6 from J; bases not matched to a gene: 7. The germline CDR1 and CDR2 sequences are SGHVS and FNYEAQ. CDR3 loop: CASSRGGTANSPLHF. In DNA, the CDR3 is TGTGCCAGCAGCCGCGGGGGGACAGCTAATTCACCCCTCCACTTT.

Notes on this clonotype: At one boundary the junction diverges from the germline segment, which might be a read error. The chain joins TRBV6-1 to TRBJ1-1, with D maybe TRBD1 (6 bases). Germline V gene sequence: CDR1 MNHNS, CDR2 SASEGT. CDR3 length: 16 residues. This CDR3 reads CASGEALHRANTEAFF. CDR3 coding DNA: TGTGCCAGCGGTGAAGCGTTACACAGGGCGAACACTGAAGCTTTCTTT.

This clonotype has a count of ten or more. V is TRBV6-1 and J is TRBJ1-2; a weak D match, TRBD1 (5 bases). The V end lost 6 bases, the J end lost 4 bases, and 15 bases lay between the germline ends. The germline gives CDR1 MNHNS, CDR2 SASEGT. The CDR3 has 14 amino acids. Here the CDR3 reads CASSHGQGGYGYTF. CDR3 DNA sequence: TGTGCCAGCAGCCACGGGCAGGGCGGCTATGGCTACACCTTC.

The rearrangement joins TRBV6-5 to TRBJ2-7, with D possibly TRBD1 on 5 matching bases. CDR1 MNHEY and CDR2 SVGAGI come from the germline V gene. This CDR3 comprises 15 residues. Trimming left V 2 bases short and J 7 bases short, with 18 bases between. CDR3: CASSYGAAGSREQYF. The CDR3 nucleotides read TGTGCCAGCAGTTACGGGGCAGCAGGCTCCCGGGAGCAGTACTTC.

This clonotype was seen only a few times. DNA of the CDR3: TGTGCCAGCAGTCGGCGGGGAAAATCCTACGAGCAGTACTTC. Its translation: CASSRRGKSYEQYF. The chain recombines TRBV12-3 or TRBV12-4 with TRBJ2-7; D possibly corresponds to TRBD2 (6 bases). V was trimmed by 5 bases and J by 1 base, leaving 12 bases between them. This CDR3 contains 14 residues.

This clonotype came up many times. The V gene is TRBV5-1, the J gene TRBJ1-2; 11 bases are shared with TRBD1. Germline CDR1 reads SGHRS; CDR2 reads YFSETQ. The CDR3 runs to 14 residues. With V trimmed by 4 bases and J by 3 bases, 2 bases remained unmatched. This chain's CDR3 is CASSVGQGDYGYTF. CDR3 sequence (DNA): TGCGCCAGCAGCGTGGGACAGGGGGACTATGGCTACACCTTC.

This clonotype appeared many times. This sequence may be a read error, since a much larger clone differs from it by one base. The chain couples TRBV6-2 or TRBV6-3 to TRBJ2-7; D not certain. The CDR3 contains 11 residues. Germline V gene data show CDR1 as MNHEY and CDR2 as SVGEGT. Trimming pared 7 bases from V and 0 bases from J, leaving 4 bases between. CDR3 in DNA: TGTGCCAGCACCTACTCCTACGAGCAGTACTTC. Encoded protein: CASTYSYEQYF.

This clonotype was seen ten or more times. The chain carries TRBV12-3 or TRBV12-4 and TRBJ2-4; 9 bases map to TRBD1. The CDR3 sequence is 15 residues long. Unmatched junction bases numbered 1, after V lost 1 base and J lost 3 bases. The CDR3 DNA reads as TGTGCCAGCAGTTTAGGACAGGGGGTCAAAAACATTCAGTACTTC. Its protein product is CASSLGQGVKNIQYF.

To note about this clonotype: With a much larger clone just one base away, this may be a read error. The gene calls are TRBV28 and TRBJ2-7; 9 positions agree with TRBD1. The CDR3 totals 14 residues. Germline trimming cut 6 bases from V and 4 bases from J; bases unmatched to any gene: 7. Germline CDR1 reads MDHEN; CDR2 reads SYDVKM. The CDR3 sequence is CASSSGTGHYEQYF. For the CDR3, the DNA is TGTGCCAGCAGCTCAGGGACAGGGCATTACGAGCAGTACTTC. Combining the CDR3 with reference TRBV28 and TRBJ2-7 gives the whole variable domain DVKVTQSSRYLVKRTGEKVFLECVQDMDHENMFWYRQDPGLGLRLIYFSYDVKMKEKGDIPEGYSVSREKKERFSLILESASTNQTSMYLCASSSGTGHYEQYFGPGTRLTVT.

This clonotype was seen ten or more times. The chain combines TRBV13 with TRBJ2-5, with 10 bases lining up with TRBD2. Germline loops: CDR1 PRHDT, CDR2 FYEKMQ (reference sequence). The CDR3 spans 17 residues. Trimming took 5 bases from V and 5 from J; bases not matched to a gene: 14. The CDR3 region is CASSAHGTSEGDETQYF. DNA of the CDR3: TGTGCCAGCAGCGCCCACGGGACTAGCGAGGGAGACGAGACCCAGTACTTC.

This clonotype was observed at least ten times. The chain recombines TRBV7-3 with TRBJ2-7; 9 bases are shared with TRBD1. Germline trimming cut 5 bases from V and 3 bases from J; bases unmatched to any gene: 8. Germline V gene data show CDR1 as SGHTA and CDR2 as FQGTGA. This CDR3 is 15 amino acids long. The DNA for the CDR3 is TGTGCCAGCAGCCCGACGGGACAGGGTGGCTACGAGCAGTACTTC. It encodes CASSPTGQGGYEQYF. The full variable domain, its missing parts supplied by reference TRBV7-3 and TRBJ2-7, is GAGVSQTPSNKVTEKGKYVELRCDPISGHTALYWYRQSLGQGPEFLIYFQGTGAADDSGLPNDRFFAVRPEGSVSTLKIQRTERGDSAVYLCASSPTGQGGYEQYFGPGTRLTVT.

The rearrangement joins TRBV28 to TRBJ1-2; the D gene is possibly TRBD1 (6 bases). Trimming took off 7 bases at V and 4 bases at J, with 19 bases between the two ends. Germline V gives CDR1 MDHEN, CDR2 SYDVKM. CDR3 size: 15 residues. The CDR3 DNA is TGTGCCAGCACCCCCACCCCCACAGGGACCTATGGCTACACCTTC. It yields the protein CASTPTPTGTYGYTF.

The chain uses TRBV5-1 and TRBJ1-6, with a tentative D call TRBD1 (6 bases). The CDR3 runs 16 residues. The germline CDR1 and CDR2 sequences are SGHRS and YFSETQ. The V and J ends lost 2 bases and 7 bases respectively, with 16 bases between them. CDR3 amino acids: CASSFTLQGRNSPLHF. For the CDR3, the DNA is TGCGCCAGCAGCTTCACTCTACAGGGACGGAATTCACCCCTCCACTTT.

This clonotype was detected a few times. The chain employs TRBV20-1 and TRBJ1-1; maybe TRBD1 (6 bases). V was pared by 6 bases and J by 2 bases, with 19 bases between. The germline V gene encodes CDR1 DFQATT and CDR2 SNEGSKA (reference sequence). The CDR3 loop spans 15 amino acids. CDR3: CSARQGGAINTEAFF. In DNA form, the CDR3 reads TGCAGTGCGAGGCAAGGGGGTGCGATCAACACTGAAGCTTTCTTT.

The chain has TRBV27 and TRBJ2-7; 10 bases are a match to TRBD1. Germline V gene data show CDR1 as MNHEY and CDR2 as SMNVEV (reference sequence). J was trimmed by 3 bases and V by 6 bases; bases with no gene match: 11. The CDR3 extends over 16 amino acids. The CDR3 loop is CASRTKIGQGGYEQYF. In DNA, the CDR3 is TGTGCCAGCAGAACAAAGATAGGACAGGGGGGCTACGAGCAGTACTTC.